The entry below describes one T cell receptor beta chain. Its antigen is unknown. These data come from a study of CXCR3-negative and CXCR3-positive naive CD8 T cells. Study-wide results and caveats: TRBV-TRBJ usage matched between naive CXCR3-negative and CXCR3-positive cells but not between memory cells. Naive cells with CXCR3 showed TRB CDR3s that were more hydrophobic than those in CXCR3-negative naive cells. Once cells were cryopreserved, CXCR3 expression went down partly, and most assays used fresh PBMCs. Memory CD8+ cells had much lower diversity, and both naive subsets had comparably high diversity.

CDR1 DFQATT and CDR2 SNEGSKA come from the germline V gene (reference sequence). This CDR3 spans 13 amino acids. With 300,000 cells each, the CD8+ T cell subsets were individually sorted in triplicate. The TRB cDNA libraries were prepared by 5' RACE with UMI labels. TCRdb reprocessed the 5' RACE reads and reports one entry per CDR3 protein, with no DNA. This sample contains around 150,000 distinct CDR3 sequences. Sequences were obtained from naive CXCR3+ CD8+ T cells from blood. As for subset: CD45RO-CCR7+CD27+CD95- naive CD8+ T cells expressing CXCR3 (TNR3+). The clonotype was recovered from a human donor in good health. Some clones in this sample may be carry-over from other donors' samples. V and J are TRBV20-1 and TRBJ2-7; TCRdb selects TRBD1, and the lack of DNA leaves this call unchecked. The CDR3 sequence is CSATGTGSYEQYF.